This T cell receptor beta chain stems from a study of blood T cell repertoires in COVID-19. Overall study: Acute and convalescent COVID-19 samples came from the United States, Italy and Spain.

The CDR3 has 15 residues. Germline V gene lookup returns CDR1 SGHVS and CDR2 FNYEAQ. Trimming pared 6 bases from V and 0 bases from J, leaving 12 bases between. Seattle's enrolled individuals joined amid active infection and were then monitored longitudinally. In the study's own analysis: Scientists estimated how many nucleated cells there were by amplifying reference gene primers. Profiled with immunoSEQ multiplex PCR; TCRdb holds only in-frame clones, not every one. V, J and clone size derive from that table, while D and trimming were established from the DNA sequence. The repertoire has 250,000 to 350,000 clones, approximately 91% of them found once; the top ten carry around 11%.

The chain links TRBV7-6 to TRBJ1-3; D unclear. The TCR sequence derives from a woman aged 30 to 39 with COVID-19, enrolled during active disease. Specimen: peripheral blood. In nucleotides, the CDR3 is TGTGCCAGCAGTCCACCGACAAGCTCTGGAAACACCATATATTTT. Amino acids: CASSPPTSSGNTIYF.